These 32 T cell receptor beta chains were sequenced from one sample in a study of naive and memory T cell subsets. Both TRBC1 and TRBC2 were covered by a beta constant-region primer of two equimolar oligonucleotides. Four rounds of PCR amplified the ligated cDNA using nested alpha and beta constant-region primers plus SP2. TCRdb fed the UMI-ligation and nested PCR reads into MiXCR, producing one record per CDR3 protein. This table has 95,000 to 150,000 distinct CDR3 sequences, 30% to 45% appearing once. Sequenced input: central memory CD4+ T cells from blood. These receptors all come from a human donor in good health.

Only one count was recorded for this clonotype. The genes are TRBV7-2 and TRBJ1-5; D remains ambiguous. The germline V gene has CDR1 SGHTA and CDR2 FQGNSA. This CDR3 spans 12 amino acids. Between the trimmed V and J ends, which lost 1 base and 5 bases, there was a span of 3 bases. CDR3 sequence (DNA): TGTGCCAGCAGCTTAGGGCATCAGCCCCAGCATTTT. Protein product: CASSLGHQPQHF. The complete variable domain, with remaining parts taken from reference TRBV7-2 and TRBJ1-5, reads GAGVSQSPSNKVTEKGKDVELRCDPISGHTALYWYRQSLGQGLEFLIYFQGNSAPDKSGLPSDRFSAERTGGSVSTLTIQRTQQEDSAVYLCASSLGHQPQHFGDGTRLSIL.

This clonotype was counted between two and nine times. The chain joins TRBV12-3 or TRBV12-4 to TRBJ2-7; 8 bases align to TRBD2. Unmatched junction bases numbered 6, after V lost 5 bases and J lost 0 bases. This CDR3 is 15 amino acids long. The DNA for the CDR3 is TGTGCCAGCAGTCGCGTAGCGGGAAACTCCTACGAGCAGTACTTC. Translation gives CASSRVAGNSYEQYF.

This clonotype appeared once. The V gene is TRBV29-1, the J gene TRBJ1-1, with a tentative D call TRBD1 (5 bases). The germline V gene has CDR1 SQVTM and CDR2 ANQGSEA. CDR3 length equals 12 residues. V gave up 1 base and J gave up 11 bases, with 14 bases separating them. The CDR3 nucleotides read TGCAGCGTTGAAGGCAGCGGTGGGGGGGCTTTCTTT. It is translated as CSVEGSGGGAFF.

This clonotype showed up many times. V is TRBV11-3 and J is TRBJ2-2, with D possibly being TRBD1 (6 bases). The CDR3 has 13 residues. Deletions cut 3 bases from V and 8 bases from J, with 10 bases between. Germline-derived CDR1 and CDR2 are SGHNT and YENEEA. For the CDR3, the DNA is TGTGCCAGCAGCTTCCAGGGGCGGGGGGAGCTGTTTTTT. Encoded protein: CASSFQGRGELFF. Complete variable domain (other parts from reference TRBV11-3 and TRBJ2-2): EAGVVQSPRYKIIEKKQPVAFWCNPISGHNTLYWYLQNLGQGPELLIRYENEEAVDDSQLPKDRFSAERLKGVDSTLKIQPAELGDSAVYLCASSFQGRGELFFGEGSRLTVL.

V and J are TRBV11-1 and TRBJ2-1; 7 bases align to TRBD2. The CDR3 has 15 residues. V gave up 5 bases and J gave up 6 bases; unmatched junction bases: 10. Looked up from germline, CDR1 is SGHAT and CDR2 is FQDESV (reference sequence). CDR3 sequence reads: CASSARLAGFNEQFF. The CDR3 nucleotides read TGTGCCAGCAGCGCCCGACTAGCTGGGTTCAATGAGCAGTTCTTC.

This chain links TRBV29-1 with TRBJ2-7, with a possible D match to TRBD1 (6 bases). Trimming took off 4 bases at V and 2 bases at J, with 12 bases between the two ends. CDR1 is SQVTM and CDR2 is ANQGSEA in the germline V gene. The CDR3 runs to 13 residues. The CDR3, as DNA: TGCAGCGTTGCCGGACAGTGGGCCTACGAGCAGTACTTC. This translates into CSVAGQWAYEQYF.

This clonotype was counted at least ten times. The chain uses TRBV7-3 and TRBJ2-1, with 11 nucleotides matching TRBD2. The V gene's germline CDR1 is SGHTA and CDR2 FQGTGA. The V segment lost 5 bases and the J segment 15 bases; nucleotides outside the gene matches: 9. The CDR3 is 13 residues long. The CDR3 sequence is CASSVLAGEFRFF. CDR3 bases: TGTGCCAGCAGCGTACTAGCGGGAGAATTTCGGTTCTTC.

CDR3 in DNA: TGCAGTGCTGCTCTGAGGGATACGCAGTATTTT. Translation: CSAALRDTQYF. The J gene is TRBJ2-3, the V gene TRBV20-1; D not certain. This CDR3 contains 11 residues. V was shortened by 5 bases and J by 6 bases, with 9 bases between the two germline ends. CDR1 is DFQATT and CDR2 is SNEGSKA in the germline V gene (reference sequence).

A single count supports this clonotype. The chain joins TRBV6-2 or TRBV6-3 to TRBJ2-1; perhaps TRBD2 as D (6 bases). The germline V and J ends were trimmed by 6 bases and 3 bases, with 9 bases remaining between them. Germline V gene lookup returns CDR1 MNHEY and CDR2 SVGEGT. The CDR3 loop spans 13 amino acids. The CDR3 region is CASSRLGYNEQFF. As DNA, the CDR3 is TGTGCCAGCAGCCGACTAGGCTACAATGAGCAGTTCTTC.

There are many counts of this clonotype. The chain combines TRBV29-1 with TRBJ2-7; 9 bases map to TRBD1. The CDR3 extends over 13 amino acids. Germline values: CDR1 SQVTM, CDR2 ANQGSEA. The V gene end was trimmed by 4 bases and the J gene end by 1 base; junction bases not matched to a gene: 2. The chain's CDR3 is CSVGGTGSYEQYF. CDR3 in DNA: TGCAGCGTTGGAGGGACAGGGTCCTACGAGCAGTACTTC.

This clonotype was seen ten or more times. This chain links TRBV20-1 with TRBJ2-1, with 8 bases fitting TRBD2. Germline loops: CDR1 DFQATT, CDR2 SNEGSKA (reference sequence). The CDR3 spans 15 residues. Trimming removed 2 bases from V and 1 base from J; junction bases left unmatched: 4. The CDR3: CSARRTSPSYNEQFF. For the CDR3, the DNA is TGCAGTGCTAGAAGGACTAGCCCATCCTACAATGAGCAGTTCTTC.

The chain links TRBV20-1 to TRBJ1-2, with D perhaps TRBD1 (5 bases). The length of the CDR3 is 13 residues. Germline CDR1 DFQATT, CDR2 SNEGSKA (reference sequence). V lost 0 bases to trimming and J lost 8 bases, with 13 bases between them. CDR3 sequence (DNA): TGCAGTGCTAGAGATTCGGGGCTTTGGGGCTACACCTTC. Residues: CSARDSGLWGYTF.

This clonotype turned up a few times. This rearrangement joins TRBV20-1 to TRBJ2-1; D tentatively fits TRBD1 or TRBD2 (5 bases each). Between the trimmed V and J ends, which lost 5 bases and 0 bases, there was a span of 17 bases. Germline-derived CDR1 and CDR2 are DFQATT and SNEGSKA (reference sequence). The CDR3 spans 16 residues. The CDR3 nucleotides are TGCAGTGCTCCTTCCCCAGGGACCAGCTCCTACAATGAGCAGTTCTTC. Translation: CSAPSPGTSSYNEQFF.

The table lists this clonotype with many counts. V and J are TRBV20-1 and TRBJ2-2; TRBD2 matches at 10 bases. J gave up 6 bases and V 1 base, and 5 bases lay outside the gene matches. The CDR3 is 15 amino acids. CDR1 and CDR2 from the germline V gene are DFQATT and SNEGSKA (reference sequence). CDR3 in DNA: TGCAGTGCTAGAGGAGCGGGAGGGTTGGCCGGGGAGCTGTTTTTT. As protein: CSARGAGGLAGELFF.

This rearrangement joins TRBV20-1 to TRBJ1-4, with 7 bases aligning to TRBD1. This CDR3 region has 15 residues. The V gene end was trimmed by 0 bases and the J gene end by 5 bases; junction bases not matched to a gene: 6. The V gene's germline CDR1 is DFQATT and CDR2 SNEGSKA (reference sequence). CDR3: CSARDWGTENEKLFF. CDR3 sequence (DNA): TGCAGTGCTAGAGACTGGGGGACAGAAAATGAAAAACTGTTTTTT.

The chain couples TRBV18 to TRBJ2-6; D gene ambiguous. The CDR3 loop spans 16 amino acids. The germline V gene has CDR1 KGHSH and CDR2 LQKENI. Trimming took off 3 bases at V and 0 bases at J, with 9 bases between the two ends. Here the CDR3 reads CASSPIMGSGANVLTF. In DNA form, the CDR3 reads TGTGCCAGCTCACCTATCATGGGCTCTGGGGCCAACGTCCTGACTTTC.

The gene calls are TRBV20-1 and TRBJ2-3; TRBD2 matches at 8 bases. Germline values: CDR1 DFQATT, CDR2 SNEGSKA (reference sequence). CDR3 length: 16 residues. V lost 1 base and J lost 3; bases outside the gene matches: 9. In DNA form, the CDR3 reads TGCAGTGCTAGAGGGGGGGCGGGAGGACTAACAGATACGCAGTATTTT. This translates into CSARGGAGGLTDTQYF.

The V gene is TRBV18, the J gene TRBJ2-2; maybe TRBD1 (5 bases). This CDR3 is 15 amino acids long. V dropped 6 bases and J dropped 0 bases, with 11 bases sitting between them. CDR1 and CDR2 (germline): KGHSH, LQKENI. This chain's CDR3 is CASSSQGSNTGELFF. The CDR3 DNA is TGTGCCAGCTCGAGCCAGGGATCGAACACCGGGGAGCTGTTTTTT.

The chain links TRBV12-3 or TRBV12-4 to TRBJ1-6; D gene unclear. The CDR3 extends over 14 amino acids. V shed 5 bases and J shed 9 bases, with 14 bases lying between them. The CDR3 DNA reads TGTGCCAGCAGTCCCTGGGGAGGGCGTTCACCCCTCCACTTT. Its protein product is CASSPWGGRSPLHF.

This clonotype was observed a few times. The chain employs TRBV6-6 and TRBJ2-1, with 9 bases fitting TRBD2. The CDR3 totals 16 residues. The trim removed 7 bases at V and 7 bases at J, leaving 14 bases unmatched. Germline loops: CDR1 MNHNY, CDR2 SVGAGI (reference sequence). CDR3 amino acids: CASKISGSGLLNEQFF. CDR3 nucleotides: TGTGCCAGCAAAATTAGCGGGAGTGGGTTACTGAATGAGCAGTTCTTC.

The chain carries TRBV28 and TRBJ2-2; 11 bases agree with TRBD2. The germline V gene has CDR1 MDHEN and CDR2 SYDVKM. V was clipped by 4 bases and J by 4 bases; unmatched bases: 8. This CDR3 contains 17 residues. The CDR3 bases are TGTGCCAGCAGTTCACTAGCGGGGGTCGAGGGCACCGGGGAGCTGTTTTTT. It specifies CASSSLAGVEGTGELFF.

The chain employs TRBV27 and TRBJ2-1; 10 nucleotides match TRBD1. V gave up 6 bases and J gave up 8 bases; unmatched junction bases: 19. Germline V CDR1 and CDR2: MNHEY, SMNVEV (reference sequence). The CDR3 has 18 residues. The CDR3 region has the DNA TGTGCCAGCAGCTTTCGATTAGAGTACGGACAGGGGGGCGATGAGCAGTTCTTC. Translating it yields CASSFRLEYGQGGDEQFF.

This clonotype has at least ten counts. The CDR3 region is CASSFSVGEQFF. In DNA, the CDR3 is TGTGCCAGCAGCTTTTCAGTGGGTGAGCAGTTCTTC. The V call is TRBV7-2, the J call TRBJ2-1; D gene uncertain. This CDR3 spans 12 amino acids. Germline CDR1 is SGHTA and CDR2 is FQGNSA. Trimming pared 3 bases from V and 9 bases from J, leaving 9 bases between.

The rearrangement joins TRBV20-1 to TRBJ1-5; D ambiguous. This CDR3 spans 14 amino acids. Trimming took 4 bases from V and 3 from J, leaving 13 bases between them. Germline V gene lookup returns CDR1 DFQATT and CDR2 SNEGSKA (reference sequence). CDR3 sequence: CSANQAGINQPQHF. As DNA, the CDR3 is TGCAGTGCTAACCAGGCGGGGATCAATCAGCCCCAGCATTTT.

This clonotype has only one observation. J is TRBJ1-3 and V is TRBV27, with 8 bases aligning to TRBD1. The CDR3 totals 15 residues. With 6 bases clipped from V and 0 bases from J, the junction kept 4 bases outside the gene matches. CDR1 is MNHEY and CDR2 is SMNVEV in the germline V gene (reference sequence). The CDR3 spells CASRQQGGSGNTIYF. DNA for the CDR3: TGTGCCAGCAGACAACAGGGGGGCTCTGGAAACACCATATATTTT.

V and J are TRBV6-2 or TRBV6-3 and TRBJ2-1; 13 bases agree with TRBD2. This CDR3 has 16 amino acids. Looked up from germline, CDR1 is MNHEY and CDR2 is SVGEGT. V lost 6 bases, J lost 2 bases, and 4 bases stayed unmatched. DNA for the CDR3: TGTGCCAGCAGGTCGGGACTAGCGGGAACCTACAATGAGCAGTTCTTC. Translating it yields CASRSGLAGTYNEQFF.

This clonotype was seen a few times. This chain joins TRBV27 and TRBJ2-1; 7 positions match TRBD2. V lost 7 bases and J lost 10; bases outside the gene matches: 7. Germline CDR1 reads MNHEY; CDR2 reads SMNVEV (reference sequence). The CDR3 is 12 amino acids. Here the CDR3 DNA reads TGTGCCAGCACGACATGGGGGGGGGAGCAGTTCTTC. Protein sequence: CASTTWGGEQFF.

This clonotype came up a few times. This rearrangement joins TRBV11-2 to TRBJ2-3; maybe TRBD1 (5 bases). With 6 bases removed from V and 1 base from J, the gap between germline ends came to 8 bases. CDR1 is SGHAT, CDR2 FQNNGV, per germline. CDR3 length: 13 amino acids. CDR3 DNA: TGTGCCAGCAGTAGACAGCGCACAGATACGCAGTATTTT. Protein product: CASSRQRTDTQYF. Complete variable domain (other parts from reference TRBV11-2 and TRBJ2-3): EAGVAQSPRYKIIEKRQSVAFWCNPISGHATLYWYQQILGQGPKLLIQFQNNGVVDDSQLPKDRFSAERLKGVDSTLKIQPAKLEDSAVYLCASSRQRTDTQYFGPGTRLTVL.

The CDR3 region is CASSSGRSSYNSPLHF. CDR3 bases: TGTGCCAGCAGTTCAGGACGGAGCTCCTATAATTCACCCCTCCACTTT. J is TRBJ1-6 and V is TRBV6-5; D not resolved. Germline assignment: CDR1 MNHEY and CDR2 SVGAGI. The CDR3 totals 16 residues. The V and J ends lost 4 bases and 0 bases respectively, with 10 bases between them.

This chain connects TRBV10-3 to TRBJ2-7; D gene unclear. The CDR3 contains 11 residues. V was pared by 4 bases and J by 5 bases, with 6 bases between. Germline CDR1 reads ENHRY; CDR2 reads SYGVKD. CDR3 nucleotide sequence: TGTGCCATCAGTGGACACGACGAGCAGTACTTC. Its protein is CAISGHDEQYF.

The rearrangement links TRBV29-1 to TRBJ1-1; D uncertain. The CDR3 loop spans 14 amino acids. Germline loops: CDR1 SQVTM, CDR2 ANQGSEA. The V and J ends lost 1 base and 0 bases respectively, with 9 bases between them. As DNA, the CDR3 is TGCAGCGTTGAAGGTTCTGGGATGAACACTGAAGCTTTCTTT. Protein product: CSVEGSGMNTEAFF.

The chain couples TRBV10-1 to TRBJ1-5; unclear D gene. This CDR3 has 11 amino acids. Germline CDR1 reads WNHNN; CDR2 reads SYGVQD (reference sequence). The ends were cut back, 6 bases at V and 6 bases at J, with 6 bases in the middle. The CDR3 DNA follows: TGCGCCAGCAGAGGGATTCAGCCCCAGCATTTT. It translates to CASRGIQPQHF.